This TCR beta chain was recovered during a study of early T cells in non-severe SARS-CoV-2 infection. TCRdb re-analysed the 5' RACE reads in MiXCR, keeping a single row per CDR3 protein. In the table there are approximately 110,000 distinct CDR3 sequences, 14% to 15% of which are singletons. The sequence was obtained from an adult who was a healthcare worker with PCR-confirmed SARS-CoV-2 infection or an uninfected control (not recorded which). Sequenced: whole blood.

The CDR3 bases are TGTGCCAGCAGCTTAAGCGCCGGGACACCCCGCTCCTACGAGCAGTACTTC. This encodes CASSLSAGTPRSYEQYF. The chain uses TRBV7-8 and TRBJ2-7, with D tentatively TRBD1 (6 bases). Germline CDR1 SGHVS, CDR2 FQNEAQ. Trimming removed 2 bases from V and 0 bases from J, with 17 bases in between. The CDR3 totals 17 residues.